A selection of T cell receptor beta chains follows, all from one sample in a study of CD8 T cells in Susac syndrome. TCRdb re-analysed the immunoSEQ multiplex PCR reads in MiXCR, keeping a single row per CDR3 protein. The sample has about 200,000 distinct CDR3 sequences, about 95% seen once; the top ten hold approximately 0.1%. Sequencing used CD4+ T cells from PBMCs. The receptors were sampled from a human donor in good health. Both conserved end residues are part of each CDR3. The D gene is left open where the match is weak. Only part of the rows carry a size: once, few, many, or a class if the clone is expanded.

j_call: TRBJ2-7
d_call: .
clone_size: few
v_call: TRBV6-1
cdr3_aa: CASSLGTFTYEQYF
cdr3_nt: TGTGCCAGCAGCCTTGGGACATTTACCTACGAGCAGTACTTC

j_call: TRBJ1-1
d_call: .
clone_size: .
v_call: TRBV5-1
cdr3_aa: CASSLVPVVPEAFF
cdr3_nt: TGCGCCAGCAGCTTGGTCCCGGTGGTACCTGAAGCTTTCTTT

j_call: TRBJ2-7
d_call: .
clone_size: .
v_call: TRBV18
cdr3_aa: CASSPQAGSYEQYF
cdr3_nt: TGTGCCAGCTCACCACAGGCGGGGTCCTACGAGCAGTACTTC

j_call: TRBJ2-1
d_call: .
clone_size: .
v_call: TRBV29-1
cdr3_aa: CSVGSAIYNEQFF
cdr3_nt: TGCAGCGTTGGTAGCGCGATCTACAATGAGCAGTTCTTC

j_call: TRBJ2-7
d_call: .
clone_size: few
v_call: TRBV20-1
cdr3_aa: CSASVRRTPYEQYF
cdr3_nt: TGCAGTGCTAGTGTAAGGCGGACCCCCTACGAGCAGTACTTC

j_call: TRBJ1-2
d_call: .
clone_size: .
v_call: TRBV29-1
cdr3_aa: CSVEDGLGAVYGYTF
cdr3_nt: TGCAGCGTTGAAGATGGCCTTGGGGCAGTCTATGGCTACACCTTC

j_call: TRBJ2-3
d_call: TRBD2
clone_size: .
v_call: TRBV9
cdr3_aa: CASSATRTSGGYTQYF
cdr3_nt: TGTGCCAGCAGCGCGACCCGGACTAGCGGTGGGTATACGCAGTATTTT

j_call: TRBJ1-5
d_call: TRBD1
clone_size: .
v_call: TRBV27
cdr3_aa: CASSPDRGRLYSNQPQHF
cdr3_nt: TGTGCCAGCAGCCCCGACAGGGGGCGATTGTATAGCAATCAGCCCCAGCATTTT

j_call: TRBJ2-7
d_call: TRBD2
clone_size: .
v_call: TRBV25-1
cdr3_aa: CASSEPGGLYEQYF
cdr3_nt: TGTGCCAGCAGTGAACCCGGGGGGTTATACGAGCAGTACTTC

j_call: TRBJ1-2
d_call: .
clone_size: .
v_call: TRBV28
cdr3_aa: CASRTDSVGYGYTF
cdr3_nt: TGTGCCAGCAGAACGGATTCAGTGGGCTATGGCTACACCTTC

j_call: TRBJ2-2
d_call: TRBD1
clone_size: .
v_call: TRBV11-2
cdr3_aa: CASSVGTGSNTGELFF
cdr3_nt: TGTGCCAGCAGCGTAGGGACAGGGTCGAACACCGGGGAGCTGTTTTTT

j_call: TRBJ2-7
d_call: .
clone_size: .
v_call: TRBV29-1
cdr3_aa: CSVEEGGSYEQYF
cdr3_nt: TGCAGCGTTGAGGAGGGGGGCTCCTACGAGCAGTACTTC

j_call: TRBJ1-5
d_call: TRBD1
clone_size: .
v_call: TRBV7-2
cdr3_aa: CASSLRQGDNQPQHF
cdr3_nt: TGTGCCAGCAGCTTACGACAGGGTGACAATCAGCCCCAGCATTTT